This T cell receptor (beta chain) was sequenced during a study of CD8 T cells in Susac syndrome (dated by TCRdb to about 2019). Concerning the study at large: Whether CD8+ T cell activation and differentiation in Susac syndrome was antigen driven was tested using repertoire sequencing.

V is reduced by 4 bases and J by 5 bases, leaving a spacing of 18 bases between them. From a lookup of the germline V gene (reference sequence), CDR1 and CDR2 are SGHNT and YYREEE. From cysteine to phenylalanine, the CDR3 is 15 amino acids long. Kept here is only the CDR3 DNA, which spans 45 bases and is read in frame from base 1. Comment on this clonotype: The antigen this receptor binds is unknown. Within one base of it there is no much larger clone, and no base qualities were kept.

Overall study outcomes, separate from this receptor: The TCR sequencing and HLA analysis was acknowledged to have included a relatively small number of individuals.

High-throughput TCR beta sequencing profiled peripheral blood CD8+ and CD4+ T cells from healthy donors, Susac syndrome patients and multiple sclerosis patients. The healthy donors served as controls matched for age and sex. Bulk CD8+ and CD4+ T cells were purified by magnetic negative isolation, while CD8+ TEMRA cells were enriched using FACS. Blood was collected in EDTA tubes and processed within 24 hours, with PBMCs isolated through density gradient centrifugation. PBMCs destined for TCR sequencing were cryopreserved in liquid nitrogen and later thawed in a 37 °C water bath. A purity of at least 90% was achieved for sorted or isolated CD4+, CD8+ and CD8+ TEMRA cells. RNA was extracted using the RNeasy kit, and roughly 0.5 to 1 ug of the RNA was reverse transcribed with random hexamers. TCR beta CDR3 regions were amplified with the immunoSEQ multiplex PCR assay covering 54 Vbeta and 13 Jbeta segments. To correct PCR amplification bias, a synthetic template baseline was used for both primer optimization and computational correction. The authors' analysis ran thus. Only productive sequences were kept, with reads annotated to V, D and J genes according to IMGT and analyzed in immunoSEQ Analyzer. To calculate clonality, Shannon entropy was normalized by log2 of the number of productive unique sequences and then subtracted from one. For each patient and control, public and private clones were evaluated within the 100 most prevalent clones. Clones were defined as Susac-specific when absent from the healthy and MS cohorts, from approximately 970 published viral clones and from other ImmuneACCESS disease sequences. The public reads were run again by TCRdb, first through fastp at Q25 and then through MiXCR, and only productive beta chains were kept. Each CDR3 protein gets just one entry, which takes the most common genes and DNA from the rows behind it. The V and J calls and clone size are TCRdb's, not the authors'. A total of under 200,000 distinct CDR3 sequences appear in this sample, approximately 90% of them only once. Of the sample, more than 0.07% falls within the top ten clones.

The receptor was derived from a human donor in good health. Source material: CD4+ T cells from PBMCs. This chain is built from TRBV5-4 and TRBJ2-5, and perhaps TRBD2 as D gene, on 5 matching bases. The CDR3 sequence is CASSHMAGVQETQYF. The DNA sequence follows: TGTGCCAGCAGCCATATGGCCGGGGTGCAGGAGACCCAGTACTTC.